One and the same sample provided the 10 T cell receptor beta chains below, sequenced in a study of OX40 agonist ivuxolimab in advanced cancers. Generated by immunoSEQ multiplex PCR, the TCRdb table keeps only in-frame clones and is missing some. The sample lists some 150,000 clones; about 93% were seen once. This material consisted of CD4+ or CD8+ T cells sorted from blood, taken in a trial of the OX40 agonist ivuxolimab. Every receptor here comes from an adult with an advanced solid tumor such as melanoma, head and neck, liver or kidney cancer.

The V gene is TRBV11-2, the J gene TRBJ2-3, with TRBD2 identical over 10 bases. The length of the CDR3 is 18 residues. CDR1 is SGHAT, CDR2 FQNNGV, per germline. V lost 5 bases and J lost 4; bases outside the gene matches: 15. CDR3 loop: CASSLGASGSGGADTQYF. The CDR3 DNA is TGTGCCAGCAGCCTGGGGGCTAGCGGGAGCGGTGGTGCAGATACGCAGTATTTT.

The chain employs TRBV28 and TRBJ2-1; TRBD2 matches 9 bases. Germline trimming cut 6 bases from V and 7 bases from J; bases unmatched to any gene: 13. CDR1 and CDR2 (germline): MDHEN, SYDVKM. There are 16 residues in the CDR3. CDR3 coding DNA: TGTGCCAGCAGATCTTTTAGCGGGAGCGGTGGTAATGAGCAGTTCTTC. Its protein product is CASRSFSGSGGNEQFF.

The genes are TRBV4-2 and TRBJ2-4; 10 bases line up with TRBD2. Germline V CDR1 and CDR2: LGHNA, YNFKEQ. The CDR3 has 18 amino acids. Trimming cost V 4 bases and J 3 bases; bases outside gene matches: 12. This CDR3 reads CASSPPPTSGFDKNIQYF. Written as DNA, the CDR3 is TGTGCCAGCAGCCCCCCCCCGACTAGCGGGTTTGACAAAAACATTCAGTACTTC.

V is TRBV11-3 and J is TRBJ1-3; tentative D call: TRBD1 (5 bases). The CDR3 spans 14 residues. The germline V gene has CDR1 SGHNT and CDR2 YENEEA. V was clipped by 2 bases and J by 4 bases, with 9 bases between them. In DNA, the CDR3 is TGTGCCAGCAGCTTACTCGGGGGAGGAAACACCATATATTTT. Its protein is CASSLLGGGNTIYF.

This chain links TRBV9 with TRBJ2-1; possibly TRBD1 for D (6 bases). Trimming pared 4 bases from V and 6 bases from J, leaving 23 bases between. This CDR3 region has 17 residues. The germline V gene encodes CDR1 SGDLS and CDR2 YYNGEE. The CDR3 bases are TGTGCCAGCAGCTACTCCTCAGGGGCTAGCATTCGCAATGAGCAGTTCTTC. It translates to CASSYSSGASIRNEQFF. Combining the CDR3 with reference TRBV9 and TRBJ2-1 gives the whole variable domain DSGVTQTPKHLITATGQRVTLRCSPRSGDLSVYWYQQSLDQGLQFLIQYYNGEERAKGNILERFSAQQFPDLHSELNLSSLELGDSALYFCASSYSSGASIRNEQFFGPGTRLTVL.

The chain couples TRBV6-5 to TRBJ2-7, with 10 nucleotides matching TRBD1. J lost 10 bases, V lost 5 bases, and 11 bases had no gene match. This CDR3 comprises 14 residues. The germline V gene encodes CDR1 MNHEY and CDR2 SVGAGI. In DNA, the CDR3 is TGTGCCAGCAGTCCCGGACAGGGGGGCCGCTTACAGTACTTC. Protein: CASSPGQGGRLQYF.

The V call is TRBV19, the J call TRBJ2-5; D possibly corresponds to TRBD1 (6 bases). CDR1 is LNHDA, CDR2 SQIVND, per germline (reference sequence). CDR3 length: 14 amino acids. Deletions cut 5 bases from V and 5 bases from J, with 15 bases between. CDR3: CASSPLGTKETQYF. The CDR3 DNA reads TGTGCCAGTAGTCCGCTCGGGACAAAGGAGACCCAGTACTTC.

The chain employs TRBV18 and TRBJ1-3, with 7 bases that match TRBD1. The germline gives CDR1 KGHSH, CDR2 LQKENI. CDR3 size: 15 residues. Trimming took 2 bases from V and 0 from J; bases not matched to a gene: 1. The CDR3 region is CASSPDRVSGNTIYF. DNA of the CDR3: TGTGCCAGCTCACCAGACAGGGTCTCTGGAAACACCATATATTTT.

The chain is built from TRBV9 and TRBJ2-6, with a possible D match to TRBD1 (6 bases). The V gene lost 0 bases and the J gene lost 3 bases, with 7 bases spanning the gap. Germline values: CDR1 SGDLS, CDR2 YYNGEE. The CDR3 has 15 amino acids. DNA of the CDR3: TGTGCCAGCAGCGTAGGGGGGCTTGGGGCCAACGTCCTGACTTTC. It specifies CASSVGGLGANVLTF.

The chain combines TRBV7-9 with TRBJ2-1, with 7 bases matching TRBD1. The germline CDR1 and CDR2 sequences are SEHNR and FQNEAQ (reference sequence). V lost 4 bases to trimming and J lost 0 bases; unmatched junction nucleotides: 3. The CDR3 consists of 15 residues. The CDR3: CASSSQGNSYNEQFF. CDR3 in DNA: TGTGCCAGCAGCTCACAGGGGAACTCCTACAATGAGCAGTTCTTC.